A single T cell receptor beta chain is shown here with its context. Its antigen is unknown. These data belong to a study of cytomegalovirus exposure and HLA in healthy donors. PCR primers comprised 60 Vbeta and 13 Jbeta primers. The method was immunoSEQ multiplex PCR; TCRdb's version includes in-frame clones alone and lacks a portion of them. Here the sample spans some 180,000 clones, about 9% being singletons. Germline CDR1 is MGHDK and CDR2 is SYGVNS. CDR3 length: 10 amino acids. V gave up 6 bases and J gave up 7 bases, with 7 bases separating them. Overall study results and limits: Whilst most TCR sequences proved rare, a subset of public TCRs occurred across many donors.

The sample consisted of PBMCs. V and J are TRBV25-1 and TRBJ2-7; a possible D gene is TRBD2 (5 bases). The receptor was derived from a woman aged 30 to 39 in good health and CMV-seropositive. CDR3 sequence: CASSWREQYF. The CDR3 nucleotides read TGTGCCAGCAGCTGGAGGGAGCAGTACTTC.